This T cell receptor beta chain came from a study of shared clonotypes between healthy human individuals. Whole-study results and caveats: Larger estimated richness was generally seen in naive subsets than in memory subsets. Non-shared clonotypes had lower generation probabilities than those shared by all four donors.

On sorted subsets, replicate PCRs used 150 to 250 ng DNA, or 30,000 or so T cell genomes. Method: immunoSEQ multiplex PCR; TCRdb's copy keeps in-frame clones and lacks some. This table holds some 2.1 million clones, around 96% found once. The length of the CDR3 is 12 residues. The germline CDR1 and CDR2 sequences are SEHNR and FQNEAQ (reference sequence). With 5 bases removed from V and 4 bases from J, the gap between germline ends came to 9 bases. Note on this clone: Its matching antigen is unknown. Other DNA sequences in this specimen translate into the identical CDR3.

The naive CD8 subset, CD45RO-negative cells positively selected for CCR7, excluded terminally differentiated effector memory CD45RA+ cells. The source of this sequence is a man in his late teens or twenties in good health. Sequenced input: naive CD8+ T cells sorted from blood. This chain connects TRBV7-9 to TRBJ2-7; perhaps TRBD2 as D (5 bases). The CDR3 region has the DNA TGTGCCAGCAGCAATCGGGGATACGAGCAGTACTTC. It yields the protein CASSNRGYEQYF.